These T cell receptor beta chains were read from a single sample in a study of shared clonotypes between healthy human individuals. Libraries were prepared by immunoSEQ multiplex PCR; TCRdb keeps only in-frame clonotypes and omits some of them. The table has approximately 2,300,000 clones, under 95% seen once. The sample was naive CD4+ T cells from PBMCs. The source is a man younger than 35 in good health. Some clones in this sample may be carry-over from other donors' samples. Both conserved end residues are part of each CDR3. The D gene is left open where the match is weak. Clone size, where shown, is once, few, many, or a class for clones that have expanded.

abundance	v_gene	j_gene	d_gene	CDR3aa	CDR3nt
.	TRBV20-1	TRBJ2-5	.	CPRGETQYF	TGCCCGAGGGGGGAGACCCAGTACTTC
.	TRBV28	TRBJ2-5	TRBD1	CASSLSDRETQYF	TGTGCCAGCAGTCTATCGGACAGGGAGACCCAGTACTTC
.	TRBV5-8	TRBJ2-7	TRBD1	CASTLPRDRAYEQYF	TGTGCCAGCACCCTCCCCAGGGACAGGGCCTACGAGCAGTACTTC
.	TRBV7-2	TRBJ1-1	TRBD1	CASSFQGVVEAFF	TGTGCCAGCAGCTTCCAGGGGGTTGTTGAAGCTTTCTTT
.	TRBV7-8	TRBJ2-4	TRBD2	CASRREGGENIQYF	TGTGCCAGCAGACGGGAGGGCGGGGAGAACATTCAGTACTTC
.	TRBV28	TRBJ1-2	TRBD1	CASSLATSRTGGVGGYTF	TGTGCCAGCAGTCTAGCGACTTCCCGGACAGGGGGCGTGGGAGGCTACACCTTC
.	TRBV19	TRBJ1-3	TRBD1	CASSWDRLSGNTIYF	TGTGCCAGTTCCTGGGACAGACTTTCTGGAAACACCATATATTTT
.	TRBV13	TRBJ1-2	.	CASSFNPGPPAF	TGTGCCAGCAGCTTCAATCCAGGGCCCCCCGCCTTC
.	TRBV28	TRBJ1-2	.	CASSSTSGHYGYTF	TGTGCCAGCAGTTCGACAAGCGGACACTATGGCTACACCTTC
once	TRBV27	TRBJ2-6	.	CASSLWGNPASGANVLTF	TGTGCCAGCAGTTTATGGGGGAACCCGGCTTCTGGGGCCAACGTCCTGACTTTC
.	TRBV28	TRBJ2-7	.	CASSTTTSAQYF	TGTGCCAGCAGCACGACGACTAGTGCGCAGTACTTC